The entry below gives a single T cell receptor (beta chain) sequence along with its context. The source of the sample is a study of shared clonotypes between healthy human individuals. The wider study: Researchers assigned three CD4 naive, three CD4 memory, two CD8 naive and one CD8 memory plate to each donor.

Trimming took 1 base from V and 5 from J; bases not matched to a gene: 5. The CDR3 has 17 amino acids. Germline assignment: CDR1 LNHDA and CDR2 SQIVND (reference sequence). Sequencing used immunoSEQ multiplex PCR; TCRdb keeps in-frame clones, though not all of them. The data show 550,000 to 850,000 clones, just under 75% seen once. This TCR came from a woman in her twenties or thirties in good health. This chain links TRBV19 with TRBJ2-1; 13 bases map to TRBD2. Sequenced sample: memory CD4+ T cells sorted from blood. Sample subset: CD45RA-negative fraction. The CDR3 loop reads CASSIAPGLAGHNEQFF. CDR3 DNA sequence: TGTGCCAGTAGTATAGCCCCGGGACTAGCGGGACACAATGAGCAGTTCTTC.